This TCR beta chain was found in a study of T cell repertoires in cytomegalovirus infection (dated by TCRdb to the late 2010s). About the full investigation: Recently identified HLA-C-restricted CMV epitopes, whose presentation resists viral immunomodulation, were targeted by peptide stimulations together with well-studied HLA-B-restricted epitopes. The HLA type of each donor mattered for the analysis, because public TCR beta signatures pointed to carriage of CMV infection along with the matching HLA type.

As encoded in the germline V gene, CDR1 is SGHAT while CDR2 is FQNNGV. V and J are truncated by 3 bases and 0 bases respectively, leaving an intervening sequence of 9 bases. From its cysteine to its phenylalanine, the CDR3 spans 15 amino acids. The read is trimmed to its CDR3 DNA, 45 bases read in frame from base 1. This clonotype has more than one count but fewer than ten. Its antigen has not been determined. Base quality data are lacking; no much larger clone is found one base away. The sequencing machine was an Illumina HiSeq 1500. TCRdb cleaned the public reads at Q25 with fastp, built clones with MiXCR and kept in-frame beta chains. Every CDR3 protein is listed once, alongside the most common genes and DNA of its rows. The sample includes around 300,000 distinct CDR3 sequences, with 20% to 25% observed a single time. The leading ten clones occupy roughly a fifth of the sample. Explained via the paper, the treatment or condition label denotes: in vitro stimulation with specific CMV peptide epitopes to enrich CMV-specific T cells.

Paper-wide results and their limitations: In the ex vivo response, HLA-C-restricted CMV-specific TCR beta clonotypes were dominant, and in two of eight donors the single most frequent clonotype came from this HLA-C-restricted group. In both this cohort and an independent roughly 350-donor cohort, the cumulative frequency of public TCR beta family members distinguished carriers of CMV infection plus the relevant HLA type.

The sequencing used cultured PBMCs, collected from culture after CMV antigen stimulation. The chain links TRBV11-2 with TRBJ1-3; the D gene identity is not certain. The origin of this receptor is a human donor in good health (CMV status not recorded). Some clones in this sample may be carry-over from other donors' samples. The DNA sequence reads TGTGCCAGCAGCTTCATGCCTAGCTCTGGAAACACCATATATTTT. Its translation is CASSFMPSSGNTIYF.